This T cell receptor beta chain was documented in a study of cytomegalovirus exposure and HLA in healthy donors (TCRdb year 2017). A note on the overall study: In an earlier analysis of some 550 of the donors, approximately 260 Gb of sequence data and 90 million to 120 million unique TCR beta sequences from about 190 million T cells were reported. Using immunosequencing, the study profiled T cell repertoires from fewer than 700 subjects and related those repertoires to cytomegalovirus serostatus. Both class I and class II loci were covered by HLA typing, at four-digit resolution. A later genetic analysis took genome-wide SNP genotypes for about 65% of the 666 donors and used that subset as a discovery cohort. Around 300 gigabases of sequencing data and some 85 million unique TCR sequences were included in an early release covering about 620 HLA-typed donors. The genetic ancestry cluster associated with self-reported Caucasian donors included around four fifths of the approximately 400 genotyped donors. The study aimed to test whether cataloging public T cell receptors could reveal signatures of past pathogen exposure. A later analysis re-analyzed previously published TCR beta repertoires from several hundred donors and added high-resolution HLA genotyping to study TCR occurrence patterns. Four or five DR-DQ haplotypes were handled as single units for association and clustering because linkage in the cohort was strong. Rather than drawing on any new phenotypic data, the later analysis identified candidate immune exposures from TCR beta sequences and the way those sequences occurred across donors. A separate validation cohort of over a hundred different subjects was used in addition to the 666-subject first cohort. Across about 370 genotyped donors of the cohort, an average of approximately 200,000 unique TCR beta nucleotide sequences per donor were sequenced, and approximately 19% of those sequences were non-productive. Every discovery cohort repertoire had been produced on one sequencing platform. An earlier analysis of approximately 500 of the donors applied high-throughput TCR beta sequencing to assess whether each TCR beta V gene segment acted as functional or pseudogenic. Typing coverage differed by locus: A, B, C, DRB1 and DQB1 were typed in roughly 620-630 donors, DQA1 in 500 to 550, DPA1 in around 580, and DPB1 in 400 to 480. Donor age, sex, ethnicity and CMV serostatus were compiled alongside the repertoire data. To predict cytomegalovirus infection status, the study brought together high-throughput TCR immunosequencing, statistical association of individual TCRs with disease status, and machine learning.

The cohort consisted of 666 healthy bone marrow donors. At the time of sampling, all cohort members were nominally healthy, though unrecorded immune exposures were likely present. The donor tested CMV seronegative, placing the donor among the 350 to 400 seronegative members of the cohort. A peripheral blood sample was provided by each donor, and peripheral blood mononuclear cells were used for TCR beta sequencing. Genomic DNA was extracted from the blood cell samples with the Qiagen DNeasy Blood Extraction Kit. For CDR1 and CDR2, the germline V gene lists SGDLS and YYNGEE. The CDR3 runs 10 amino acids, cysteine and phenylalanine included. Only the CDR3 DNA stays, 30 bases, in frame from base 1. Broad study findings and their caveats: The classifier was reported to diagnose cytomegalovirus status with high specificity and sensitivity in both the original and validation cohorts. Specific HLA alleles were associated with roughly 17,000 TCR beta sequences at a false discovery rate of 0.05 in a later analysis. Three of the identified cytomegalovirus-associated TCR beta chains were confirmed in vitro to be specific for cytomegalovirus antigens. This cohort had only TCR beta chains sequenced, and the lack of alpha or paired-chain data limited which features could be detected. According to the authors, the approach could potentially be generalized to other disease states and immunological phenotypes. A cluster of highly shared sequence variants was judged likely to be a technical artifact of the sequencing pipeline. Because some donors lacked HLA typing at each locus, the association tests relied only on the typed subset. According to a later analysis, TCR association rates differed among HLA loci, with DRB1 alleles showing the most associated TCRs and HLA-C alleles showing the fewest. While some public TCRs were present in many individuals, most TCR sequences turned up only very rarely across donors. When HLA alleles, especially DR and DQ, strongly co-occurred, attributing TCR associations to individual alleles was difficult. In a later genetic analysis, a missense DCLRE1C variant was associated with V-gene and J-gene trimming of TCR beta chains, and the association was replicated in an independent cohort. According to a later analysis, parvovirus B19, influenza, CMV and Epstein-Barr virus appeared linked to several top co-occurrence clusters. The earlier analysis of almost 600 of the donors excluded approximately 15 rarely observed V segments, including chromosome 9 orphons, because counts were too low. A further reported finding was that TCR beta sequences accurately predicted the HLA-A and HLA-B alleles for most subjects in the first cohort. The only immune exposure information available for the cohort was CMV serostatus. Correlated functional status among segregating V segments might reflect linkage disequilibrium, but an unknown experimental factor could not be ruled out. The study gave a list of roughly 150 TCR beta chains associated with cytomegalovirus. Roughly uniform sequencing depth across donors was assumed in presence/absence analyses, although this assumption may not hold. Some IMGT-functional V segments, including TRBV6-2 and TRBV6-3, could not be distinguished by the 87-base-pair reads and were therefore excluded. According to a later analysis, most CMV-associated TCR beta chains appeared to be HLA-restricted, and the HLA associations seemed to be driven largely by CMV exposure. In a later analysis, HLA-associated TCR beta chains were found to be more clonally expanded and to have lower generation probabilities than equally common non-associated chains. An earlier analysis of approximately 500 of the donors showed that most TCR beta V segments appeared in productive rearrangements either about 87% or about 30% of the time, which broadly matched IMGT annotations. According to a later genetic analysis, donors in an Asian-associated ancestry cluster had fewer N-insertions in productive TCRs than the approximately 690-donor mean.

Receptor amplification or capture employed the immunoSEQ multiplex PCR assay. A mixture of 60 forward primers for TCR Vbeta segments and 13 reverse primers for TCR Jbeta segments was used in the multiplex PCR. The CDR3 region of rearranged TCR beta genes was amplified from genomic DNA with a multiplex PCR assay. The Illumina HiSeq System was used to sequence the amplified TCR beta libraries as 87-base-pair reads. On the study's bioinformatics: A later analysis counted approximately 84 million unique TCR beta chains across the 650 to 800 repertoires, and around 9.9 million of these chains were shared by at least two donors. To remove PCR and sequencing errors, raw reads were error-corrected and collapsed into unique sequences using a nearest-neighbor algorithm that merged closely related sequences. CDR3 sequences were aligned to IMGT reference sequences to assign V, D and J gene segments. For a sequence to be retained, a match of at least six nucleotides was required to both a V gene segment and a J gene segment. Rearrangements were called productive when the CDR3 lacked stop codons and stayed in frame with V and J; all others were non-productive. Following IMGT convention, CDR3 was defined as the stretch from the second conserved V-encoded cysteine up to the conserved J-encoded phenylalanine. The earlier analysis of about 530 of the donors excluded any sequence lacking an unambiguous match to a single V gene segment. In an earlier analysis of roughly 500 of the donors, V segments were called functional above 56.7% productive rearrangements and were called segregating when the between-donor standard deviation exceeded 5%. A statistical classification framework was built to diagnose cytomegalovirus status from the catalog of TCR beta chain sequences. A later analysis assigned V and J genes by comparing TCR nucleotide sequences with IMGT/GENE-DB human TR gene sequences. A later analysis assigned CDR3 sequences and most-parsimonious VDJ recombination scenarios with the TCRdist pipeline. A later analysis defined each TCR beta chain by its CDR3 amino acid sequence plus V-gene family, and excluded reads lacking a unique V-gene family. As a way to deal with suspected cross-contamination and a sequencing artifact, a later analysis dropped 640 or so nucleotide sequences that were highly shared and had low generation probability. For each public chain, a later analysis derived a clonal expansion index from normalized ranks of inferred template counts within each repertoire. In a later analysis, generation probabilities were computed using a VDJ recombination model fitted to out-of-frame rearrangements, and the results were checked against IGoR. In a later analysis, hypergeometric tests were used to score TCR-TCR, TCR-HLA and TCR-CMV co-occurrence, with a repertoire-size bias correction applied to TCR pairs. To estimate false discovery rates, a later analysis permuted the HLA or CMV assignments 20 times. In a later analysis, co-occurring TCRs were grouped with DBSCAN, and TCRdist sequence similarity was added when clustering was performed within HLA-allele-positive subsets. Repertoires with fewer than 30,000 or more than 120,000 public chains, plus five repertoires with anomalous nucleotide sharing, were excluded from co-occurrence clustering. Sourced from immuneACCESS, this table was stored by TCRdb with only in-frame sequences that have V and J called. A share of the clones is absent; for the studies checked, an unresolved V gene accounts for under half, and the remainder has no known explanation. That table supplies the V and J calls and clone size; D and trimming were determined from the DNA. The sample has 100,000 to 150,000 clones on record, roughly 84% of them singletons. 1.7% of the sample is in the top ten clones.

Of note for this clone: It has no known antigen specificity. A read error may produce the germline difference seen at one junction end.

This receptor was obtained from a boy aged 10-17 years in good health and CMV-seronegative. Sequenced input: PBMCs. This sequence uses TRBV9 and TRBJ2-7, with a weak D call of TRBD2 (6 bases match). The bases are TGTGCCAGCAGCCCCGGGACTCCCCTCTTC. The translation is CASSPGTPLF.